This T cell receptor (beta chain) was observed in a study of OX40 agonist ivuxolimab in advanced cancers. Study-wide context: Ivuxolimab, which targeted the costimulatory receptor OX40 (CD134), was an agonistic, fully human IgG2 monoclonal antibody. The point of sequencing TCRbeta in the periphery was to test whether ivuxolimab changed TCR sequence diversity and drove clonal T-cell expansion. Prior anti-PD-1, anti-PD-L1 or anti-CTLA-4 therapy was permitted, and checkpoint inhibitors had been received by more than 35% of dose-escalation patients. Partial responses were achieved by three dose-escalation patients, of whom one had hepatocellular carcinoma and two had cutaneous melanoma. The monotherapy dose-escalation portion (N ≈ 56 patients) of the phase I ivuxolimab trial is reported in the paper. In the dose-escalation cohort, roughly 80% of patients were male, and the mean age was approximately 60 years, with a range of roughly 23 to 85. Among the 52 dose-escalation patients, approximately 20 had hepatocellular carcinoma, approximately 15 melanoma, 9 renal cell carcinoma and 9 head and neck cancer. Intravenous ivuxolimab was administered to patients every 2 weeks at six dose levels: 0.01, 0.1, 0.3, 1.5, 3 and 10 mg/kg.

The trial excluded patients who had a history of autoimmune disease or were on systemic immunosuppression. In every dose cohort, peripheral blood was drawn for TCR sequencing at baseline, cycle 4 day 1, and cycle 7 day 1. Samples were obtained from an open-label, multicenter, first-in-human phase I dose-escalation trial of ivuxolimab. Adults with locally advanced or metastatic melanoma, renal cell carcinoma, hepatocellular carcinoma or head and neck squamous cell carcinoma were enrolled in the trial. CD4+ and CD8+ T cells were sorted separately from peripheral blood before TCR sequencing. This clone has just a few counts. No antigen is known for it. No clone much larger than this one lies a single base away; base qualities are absent. Genomic DNA was isolated from the sorted cells so that the TCRbeta CDR3 region could be sequenced. The immunoSEQ Assay was used for sequencing of TCRbeta CDR3 regions. TCRdb limited this immuneACCESS table to in-frame rearrangements with V and J called. A share of clones is missing; checked studies link under half to unresolved V genes, and the rest is unexplained. The sample table contains tens of thousands of clones; only one count was recorded for more than 70% of them. The ten largest account for about 8% of the sample.

Overall study outcomes, separate from this receptor: At doses from 0.1 to 3.0 mg/kg, clonal expansion was seen in both CD4+ and CD8+ blood T cells between baseline and week 6. The antigen specificity of the clonally expanded peripheral T cells was not determined. Low levels of normalized T-cell clonal expansion were also seen in some nonresponding patients. After ivuxolimab, expanded clones were on average more numerous among CD8+ T cells than among CD4+ T cells. In partial responders in the 0.1-3.0 mg/kg groups, normalized peripheral clonal expansion was found to be among the lowest, especially among CD8+ T cells.

This TCR derives from an adult with an advanced solid tumor such as melanoma, head and neck, liver or kidney cancer. The source was CD4+ or CD8+ T cells sorted from blood, collected in a trial of the OX40 agonist ivuxolimab.

The CDR3 reads as follows: CASSQRGSGEKLFF. The nucleotides are TGTGCCAGTAGCCAGCGGGGGAGCGGAGAAAAACTGTTTTTT. The V and J genes are TRBV19 and TRBJ1-4; the D gene is perhaps TRBD1, from 5 matching bases. The CDR3, cysteine through phenylalanine, is 14 amino acids long. Kept here is only the CDR3 DNA, which spans 42 bases and is read in frame from base 1. The junction carries 16 bases between V and J, which are trimmed by 6 bases and 8 bases respectively. The germline V gene (reference sequence) specifies LNHDA as CDR1 and SQIVND as CDR2.